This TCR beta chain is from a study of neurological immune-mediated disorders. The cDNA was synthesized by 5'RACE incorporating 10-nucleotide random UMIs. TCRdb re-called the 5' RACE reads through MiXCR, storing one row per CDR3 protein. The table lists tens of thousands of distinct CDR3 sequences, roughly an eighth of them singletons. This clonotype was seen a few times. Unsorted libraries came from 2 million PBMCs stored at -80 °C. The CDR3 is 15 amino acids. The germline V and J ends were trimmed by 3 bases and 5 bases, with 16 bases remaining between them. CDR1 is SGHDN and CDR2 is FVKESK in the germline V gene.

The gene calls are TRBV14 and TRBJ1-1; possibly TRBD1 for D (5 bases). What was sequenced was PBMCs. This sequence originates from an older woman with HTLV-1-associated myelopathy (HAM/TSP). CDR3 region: CASSHSGTVWTEAFF. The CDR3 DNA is TGTGCCAGCAGCCATTCCGGGACGGTATGGACTGAAGCTTTCTTT.